Only one count was recorded for the clone carrying this T cell receptor beta chain. This record comes from a study of blood T cell repertoires in COVID-19. Whole-study context: Acute and convalescent COVID-19 samples came from the United States, Italy and Spain. T cells, B-cell-depleted T cells, or PBMCs supplied cDNA or gDNA.

This CDR3 contains 15 residues. Per the germline V gene, CDR1 is MNHEY and CDR2 is SVGAGI. V lost 0 bases to trimming and J lost 6 bases, with 12 bases between them. Methods used by the authors: Reference gene primer amplification gave estimated nucleated cell counts. TCRdb's copy holds only in-frame clones and misses some; the assay was immunoSEQ multiplex PCR. Clone size and V and J calls were adopted from that table, with D and trimming inferred from the DNA. The sample shows approximately 180,000 clones, approximately 92% of them seen only once. This sequence was found in a man aged 45 to 65 with acute or convalescent COVID-19. Sequencing input: peripheral blood. The chain links TRBV6-5 to TRBJ1-5, with D maybe TRBD1 (5 bases). Here the CDR3 reads CASSYSGGPGQPQHF. In DNA, the CDR3 is TGTGCCAGCAGTTACTCGGGGGGTCCGGGTCAGCCCCAGCATTTT.